This TCR beta chain appears in the sequencing data of a study of cytomegalovirus exposure and HLA in healthy donors (dated 2017 in TCRdb). Broadly, across the study: According to an earlier analysis of several hundred of the donors, about 179 million T cells yielded over 100 million unique TCR beta sequences and about 280 Gb of sequence data. An early release that covered fewer than 800 HLA-typed donors contained approximately 300 gigabases of sequencing data and tens of millions of unique TCR sequences. Of the roughly 400 genotyped donors, 65% to 90% were placed in the genetic ancestry cluster associated with self-reported Caucasian donors. The study aimed to test whether signatures of past pathogen exposure could be identified by cataloging public T cell receptors. The study used immunosequencing to profile the T cell repertoires of under 700 subjects and linked those repertoires to cytomegalovirus serostatus. A separate validation cohort of 100 to 150 different subjects was used in addition to the approximately 640-subject first cohort. High-throughput TCR immunosequencing, statistical association of individual TCRs with disease status, and machine learning were combined to predict cytomegalovirus infection status. A later analysis re-examined previously published TCR beta repertoires from roughly 720 donors and added high-resolution HLA genotyping to investigate patterns of TCR occurrence. The later analysis used no new phenotypic data to find candidate immune exposures, relying instead on TCR beta sequences and their occurrence across donors. To decide whether each TCR beta V gene segment behaved as functional or pseudogenic, an earlier analysis of some 540 of the donors relied on high-throughput TCR beta sequencing. Donor age, sex, ethnicity and CMV serostatus were compiled alongside the repertoire data. In a later genetic analysis, genome-wide SNP genotypes for about three fifths of the roughly 670 donors were used, and that subset was treated as a discovery cohort. Every repertoire in the discovery cohort had been generated on one and the same sequencing platform. HLA typing covered class I and class II loci at four-digit resolution. The number of donors typed differed by locus, with roughly 620-640 for A, B, C, DRB1 and DQB1, roughly 520 for DQA1, some 570 for DPA1, and approximately 470 for DPB1. About five DR-DQ haplotypes were handled as single units for association and clustering because linkage in the cohort was strong. Among about 400 genotyped donors of the cohort, an average of roughly 230,000 unique TCR beta nucleotide sequences was sequenced per donor, of which 15% to 20% were non-productive. The paper as a whole reports these results and caveats: Because the 87-base-pair reads could not distinguish some IMGT-functional V segments, including TRBV6-2 and TRBV6-3, those segments were excluded. The study listed 164 TCR beta chains as associated with cytomegalovirus. In a later analysis, the rate of TCR association differed among HLA loci, with DRB1 alleles having the most associated TCRs and HLA-C alleles having the fewest. The classifier was reported to diagnose cytomegalovirus status with high specificity and sensitivity in both the original and validation cohorts. Immune exposure information for the cohort was limited to CMV serostatus. Because counts were too low, under 20 rarely observed V segments, including chromosome 9 orphons, were left out of the earlier analysis of some 640 of the donors. Because some donors lacked HLA typing at each locus, the association tests relied only on the typed subset. It was suggested by the authors that the approach could potentially be generalized to other disease states and immunological phenotypes. A cluster of highly shared sequence variants was judged likely to represent a technical artifact of the sequencing pipeline. In a later analysis, some 18,000 TCR beta sequences were associated with specific HLA alleles at a false discovery rate of 0.05. A later genetic analysis associated a missense DCLRE1C variant with V-gene and J-gene trimming of TCR beta chains, and an independent cohort replicated the association. The cohort was sequenced for TCR beta chains only, and without alpha or paired-chain data the features that could be detected were limited. Correlated functional status among segregating V segments might be attributable to linkage disequilibrium, but an unknown experimental factor could not be ruled out. A further reported finding was that TCR beta sequences accurately predicted the HLA-A and HLA-B alleles for most subjects in the first cohort. Several of the top co-occurrence clusters appeared to be linked to parvovirus B19, influenza, CMV and Epstein-Barr virus, according to a later analysis. Broadly in line with IMGT annotations, most TCR beta V segments showed up in productive rearrangements about 87% or about 30% of the time in an earlier analysis of around 550 of the donors. Three of the identified cytomegalovirus-associated TCR beta chains were confirmed in vitro to be specific for cytomegalovirus antigens. According to a later analysis, most CMV-associated TCR beta chains appeared to be HLA-restricted, and the HLA associations seemed to be driven largely by CMV exposure. Most TCR sequences were observed very rarely across donors, whereas some public TCRs were present in many individuals. A later analysis found that HLA-associated TCR beta chains were more clonally expanded and had lower generation probabilities than equally common non-associated chains. A later genetic analysis reported fewer N-insertions in productive TCRs among donors in an Asian-associated ancestry cluster than the roughly 650-donor mean. Strong co-occurrence of HLA alleles, especially DR and DQ, made assigning TCR associations to individual alleles difficult. Sequencing depth was assumed to be roughly uniform across donors in the presence/absence analyses, though that assumption may not hold.

In total, about 650 healthy bone marrow donors made up the cohort. At the time of sampling, every cohort member was nominally healthy, though immune exposures that went unrecorded were likely present. The donor tested CMV seropositive, placing the donor among the roughly 300 seropositive members of the cohort. A peripheral blood sample was collected from each donor, and TCR beta sequencing was performed on peripheral blood mononuclear cells. The Qiagen DNeasy Blood Extraction Kit was used to extract genomic DNA from the blood cell samples. Regarding this clone: It lacks a known antigen. No much larger clone exists at a distance of one base, and base qualities are not known.

Measured from the cysteine to the phenylalanine, the CDR3 is 16 residues long. The entry retains the CDR3 DNA only, 48 bases that are in frame from base 1. V is cut back by 6 bases and J by 2 bases, with 7 bases in the junction unmatched. Reading the germline V gene gives CDR1 SGHVS and CDR2 FQNEAQ. Libraries came from the immunoSEQ multiplex PCR assay. A mixture of 60 forward primers for TCR Vbeta segments and 13 reverse primers for TCR Jbeta segments was used in the multiplex PCR. The CDR3 region of rearranged TCR beta genes was amplified from genomic DNA with a multiplex PCR assay. The Illumina HiSeq System was used to sequence the amplified TCR beta libraries as 87-base-pair reads. As for how the authors treated the data: A later analysis counted about 76 million unique TCR beta chains across the 666 repertoires, and around 9.9 million of these chains were shared by at least two donors. Raw reads were error-corrected and collapsed into unique sequences by a nearest-neighbor algorithm in which closely related sequences were merged to remove PCR and sequencing errors. V, D and J gene segments were assigned by aligning CDR3 sequences to IMGT reference sequences. Each retained sequence needed at least a six-nucleotide match to both a V gene segment and a J gene segment. A rearrangement was called productive if the CDR3 had no stop codons and remained in frame with V and J, and every other rearrangement was called non-productive. Following IMGT convention, CDR3 was defined as the stretch from the second conserved V-encoded cysteine to the conserved J-encoded phenylalanine. The earlier analysis of 587 of the donors excluded any sequence lacking an unambiguous match to a single V gene segment. An earlier analysis of several hundred of the donors called V segments functional above 56.7% productive rearrangements and segregating when the between-donor standard deviation exceeded 5%. A statistical classification framework was built to diagnose cytomegalovirus status from the catalog of TCR beta chain sequences. A later analysis assigned V and J genes by comparing TCR nucleotide sequences with IMGT/GENE-DB human TR gene sequences. A later analysis assigned CDR3 sequences and most-parsimonious VDJ recombination scenarios with the TCRdist pipeline. In a later analysis, each TCR beta chain was defined by its CDR3 amino acid sequence together with its V-gene family, and reads lacking a unique V-gene family were excluded. As a way to deal with suspected cross-contamination and a sequencing artifact, a later analysis dropped over 550 nucleotide sequences that were highly shared and had low generation probability. In a later analysis, a clonal expansion index for each public chain was calculated from normalized within-repertoire ranks of inferred template counts. A later analysis computed generation probabilities with a VDJ recombination model fitted to out-of-frame rearrangements, and checked the results against IGoR. Hypergeometric tests were used in a later analysis to score TCR-TCR, TCR-HLA and TCR-CMV co-occurrence, with a repertoire-size bias correction applied to the TCR pairs. In a later analysis, false discovery rates were estimated by permuting HLA or CMV assignments 20 times. In a later analysis, co-occurring TCRs were grouped with DBSCAN, and TCRdist sequence similarity was added when clustering was performed within HLA-allele-positive subsets. Repertoires with fewer than 30,000 or more than 120,000 public chains were left out of co-occurrence clustering, as were a handful of repertoires with anomalous nucleotide sharing. TCRdb provides this immuneACCESS table in a form limited to in-frame rearrangements. Some clones are lacking; in checked studies, under half of them reflect an unresolved V gene, and why the rest are absent is not known. The DNA was the basis for D and trimming; V, J and clone size are from that table. The sample profile shows just over 200,000 clones; 55% to 75% of them were found once. Of the sample, around 3% is held by the ten largest clones.

The receptor comes from a man aged 40-55 years in good health and CMV-seropositive. Recombination joined TRBV7-8 with TRBJ1-4; 9 central nucleotides agree with TRBD1. Sequenced sample: PBMCs. The CDR3: CASSSDRGSTNEKLFF. The nucleotides read TGTGCCAGCAGTTCGGACAGGGGTTCGACTAATGAAAAACTGTTTTTT.